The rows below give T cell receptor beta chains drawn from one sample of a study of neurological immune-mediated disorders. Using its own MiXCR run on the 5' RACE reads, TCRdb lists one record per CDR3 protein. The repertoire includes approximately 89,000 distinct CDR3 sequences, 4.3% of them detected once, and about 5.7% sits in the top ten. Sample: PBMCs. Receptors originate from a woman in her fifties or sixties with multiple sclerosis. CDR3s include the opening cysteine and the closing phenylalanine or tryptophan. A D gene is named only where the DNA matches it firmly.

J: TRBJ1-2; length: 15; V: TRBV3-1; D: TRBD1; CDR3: CASSPPGQGAGGYTF
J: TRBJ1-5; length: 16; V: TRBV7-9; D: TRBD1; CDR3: CASSLGAGGSNQPQHF
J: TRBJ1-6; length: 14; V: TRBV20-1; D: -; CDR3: CSARLPDVMAPLHF
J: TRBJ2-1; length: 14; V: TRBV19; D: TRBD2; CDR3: CASSVSGAYNEQFF
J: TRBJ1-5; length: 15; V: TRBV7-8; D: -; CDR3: CASSSDGLSNQPQHF
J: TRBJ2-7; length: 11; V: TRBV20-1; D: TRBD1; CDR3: CSAGDRYEQYF
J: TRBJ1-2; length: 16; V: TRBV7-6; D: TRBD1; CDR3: CASSTDGKGQNYGYTF
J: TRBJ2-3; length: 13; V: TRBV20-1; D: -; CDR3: CSARAPSAATQYF
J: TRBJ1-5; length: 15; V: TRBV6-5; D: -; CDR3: CASSYSNRGNQPQHF
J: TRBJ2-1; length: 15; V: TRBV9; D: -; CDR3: CASSVVGGDYNEQFF
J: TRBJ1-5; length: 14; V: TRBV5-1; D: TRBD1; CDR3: CASSFGQGNQPQHF
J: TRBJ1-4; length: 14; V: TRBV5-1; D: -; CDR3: CASSLDTVNEKLFF
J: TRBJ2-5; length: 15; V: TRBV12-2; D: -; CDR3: CASRLVLATQETQYF
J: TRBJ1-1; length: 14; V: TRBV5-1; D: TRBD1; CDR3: CASSLDNRGTEAFF
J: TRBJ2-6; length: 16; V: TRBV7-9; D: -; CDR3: CASSLDPGRGANVLTF
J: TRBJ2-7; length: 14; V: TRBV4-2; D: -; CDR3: CASSQAGRGYEQYF
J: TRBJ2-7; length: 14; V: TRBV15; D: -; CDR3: CATSRDRGQGEQYF
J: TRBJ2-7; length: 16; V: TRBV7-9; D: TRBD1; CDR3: CASSLGRQGVSYEQYF
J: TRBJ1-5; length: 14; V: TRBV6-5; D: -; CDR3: CASRGTGSNQPQHF
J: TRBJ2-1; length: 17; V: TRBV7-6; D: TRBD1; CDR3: CASSLDWDRGVEDEQFF
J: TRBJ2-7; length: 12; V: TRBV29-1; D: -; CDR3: CSVAEGGYEQYF
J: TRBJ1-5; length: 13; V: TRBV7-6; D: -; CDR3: CASSLVNNQPQHF
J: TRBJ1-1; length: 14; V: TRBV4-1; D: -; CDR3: CASSGEQGYTEAFF
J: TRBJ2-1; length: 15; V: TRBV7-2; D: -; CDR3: CASSLARGSYNEQFF
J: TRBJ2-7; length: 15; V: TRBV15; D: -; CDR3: CATSRDRGTPYEQYF
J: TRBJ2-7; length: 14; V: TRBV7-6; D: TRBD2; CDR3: CASSLTAGRGEQYF
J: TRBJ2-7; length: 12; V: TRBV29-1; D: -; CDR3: CSVSGPSHEQYF
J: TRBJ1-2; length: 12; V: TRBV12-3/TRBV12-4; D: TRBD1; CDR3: CASSVDRAGYTF
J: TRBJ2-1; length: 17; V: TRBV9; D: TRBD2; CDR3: CASSVTPTSGGAHEQFF
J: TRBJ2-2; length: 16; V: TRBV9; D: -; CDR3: CASSVASGLITGELFF
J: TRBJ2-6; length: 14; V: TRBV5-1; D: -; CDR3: CASSRTSGANVLTF
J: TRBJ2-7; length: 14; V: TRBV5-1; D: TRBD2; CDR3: CASSPGLAGYEQYF
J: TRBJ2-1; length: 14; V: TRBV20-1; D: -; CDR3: CSASRLSSYNEQFF
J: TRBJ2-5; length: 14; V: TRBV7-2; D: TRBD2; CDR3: CASSLGGGQETQYF
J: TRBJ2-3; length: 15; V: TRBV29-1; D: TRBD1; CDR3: CSAQTTGVVADTQYF
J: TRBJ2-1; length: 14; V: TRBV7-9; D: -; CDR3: CASSLIGRPDEQFF
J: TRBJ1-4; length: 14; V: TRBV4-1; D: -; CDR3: CASSQGPRDEKLFF
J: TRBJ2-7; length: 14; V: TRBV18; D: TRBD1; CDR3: CASWGQGAFAEQYF
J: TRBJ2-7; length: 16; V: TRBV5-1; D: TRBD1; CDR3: CASSLDLGTGYGEQYF
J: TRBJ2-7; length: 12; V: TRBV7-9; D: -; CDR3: CASSLDLYEQYF
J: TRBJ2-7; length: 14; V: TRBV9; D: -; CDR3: CASSGEGTVYEQYF
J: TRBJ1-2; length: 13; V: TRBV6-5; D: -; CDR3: CASSYRNSPRETF
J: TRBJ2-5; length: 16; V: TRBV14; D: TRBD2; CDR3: CASSQALAGGQETQYF
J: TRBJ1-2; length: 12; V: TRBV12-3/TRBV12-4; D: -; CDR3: CASSPRGDGYTF
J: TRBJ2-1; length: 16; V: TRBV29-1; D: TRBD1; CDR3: CSVEDWGQGGRNEQFF
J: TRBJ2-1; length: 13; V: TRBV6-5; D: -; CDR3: CASSLAGYDEQFF
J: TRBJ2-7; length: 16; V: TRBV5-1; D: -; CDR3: CASSLGHRDMSYEQYF